The clone carrying this T cell receptor (beta chain) was seen ten or more times. The sample comes from a study of blood T cells in healthy people across ages. It was with a sample-barcoded 5' primer and a J-beta primer mix that a second PCR of roughly 7 to 12 cycles was run. A single record per CDR3 protein comes from TCRdb applying MiXCR to the 5' RACE reads. The table has hundreds of thousands of distinct CDR3 sequences, under 30% seen once; the top ten hold roughly 10%. The CDR3 has 17 residues. Germline trimming cut 1 base from V and 5 bases from J; bases unmatched to any gene: 12. Germline V gene lookup returns CDR1 SEHNR and CDR2 FQNEAQ (reference sequence). These data were likewise used in another study, on T cells of mothers and their children.

The rearrangement uses TRBV7-9 and TRBJ2-5; 8 bases line up with TRBD1. The specimen was blood. This clonotype originated in a boy under 18 in good health. CDR3 region: CASSLGDRDRQFETQYF. Written as DNA, the CDR3 is TGTGCCAGCAGCTTAGGGGACCGGGACAGGCAATTTGAGACCCAGTACTTC.